Reported below is one TCR beta chain. Its antigen is as yet unknown. Both 60 Vbeta primers and 13 Jbeta primers went into the PCR. Clones were sequenced by immunoSEQ multiplex PCR, and TCRdb holds only the in-frame ones, with some missing. Among under 150,000 clones listed, 55% to 75% were seen once. These data belong to a study of cytomegalovirus exposure and HLA in healthy donors. The CDR3 is 17 amino acids. V shed 0 bases and J shed 9 bases, with 24 bases lying between them. In germline, CDR1 is SGDLS, CDR2 YYNGEE. Study outcomes and limitations: Accurate HLA-A and HLA-B prediction from TCR beta sequences was reported for most subjects. For presence/absence analyses, sequencing depth was assumed to be roughly uniform across donors. With high specificity and sensitivity, the classifier reportedly diagnosed cytomegalovirus status.

The sequencing sample was made of PBMCs. This chain joins TRBV9 and TRBJ1-2; D gene ambiguous. The origin of this receptor is a human donor in good health. The chain's CDR3 is CASSVDWEGRLQRRYTF. CDR3 nucleotide sequence: TGTGCCAGCAGCGTAGACTGGGAGGGCAGGCTACAGCGGCGCTACACCTTC. Full variable domain (rest looked up from reference TRBV9 and TRBJ1-2): DSGVTQTPKHLITATGQRVTLRCSPRSGDLSVYWYQQSLDQGLQFLIQYYNGEERAKGNILERFSAQQFPDLHSELNLSSLELGDSALYFCASSVDWEGRLQRRYTFGSGTRLTVV.